Listed below are T cell receptor beta chains from one sample, sequenced in a study of T-cell memory formation after mild COVID-19. TCRdb recomputed calls from the 5' RACE reads with MiXCR, one row per CDR3 protein. The sample has 350,000 to 450,000 distinct CDR3 sequences, roughly 20% seen once. Specimen: PBMCs or a T cell subset sorted from them (not recorded which). The receptors were sampled from an adult woman who had mild COVID-19 (a few samples of this study predate the infection). Cell type and time point are not known. CDR3s include the opening cysteine and the closing phenylalanine or tryptophan. Fields, in order: clone size, V gene, J gene, D gene, CDR3 protein, CDR3 DNA. The D gene is left open where the match is weak. Only part of the rows carry a size: once, few, many, or a class if the clone is expanded.

many	TRBV20-1	TRBJ1-1	TRBD1	CSVSQGKSEAFF	TGCAGTGTCTCACAGGGGAAGTCTGAAGCTTTCTTT
.	TRBV4-3	TRBJ2-5	TRBD1	CASSPLTGAVGTQYF	TGCGCCAGCAGCCCTCTGACAGGGGCAGTTGGGACCCAGTACTTC
.	TRBV7-3	TRBJ2-3	.	CASSLTSVTDTQYF	TGTGCCAGCAGCTTAACCTCGGTCACAGATACGCAGTATTTT
few	TRBV6-5	TRBJ1-3	.	CASALVRADGNTIYF	TGTGCCAGCGCTTTGGTGAGGGCGGATGGAAACACCATATATTTT
.	TRBV12-3/TRBV12-4	TRBJ1-6	TRBD1	CASSRGGQSYNSPLHF	TGTGCCAGCAGCCGGGGGGGACAGTCCTATAATTCACCCCTCCACTTT
.	TRBV5-1	TRBJ2-1	TRBD2	CASRERSGRNEQFF	TGCGCCAGTCGAGAGCGGTCCGGGAGGAATGAGCAGTTCTTC
few	TRBV27	TRBJ2-7	TRBD1	CASSPRTGVREQYF	TGTGCCAGCAGTCCCCGGACAGGGGTTCGAGAGCAGTACTTC
many	TRBV3-1	TRBJ2-7	.	CASSQGGILPYEQYF	TGTGCCAGCAGCCAAGGAGGGATACTACCCTACGAGCAGTACTTC
.	TRBV7-2	TRBJ1-3	.	CASSLSLGVAGNTIYF	TGTGCCAGCAGCTTAAGTCTGGGGGTAGCTGGAAACACCATATATTTT
.	TRBV15	TRBJ2-7	.	CATSRAYEQYF	TGTGCCACCAGCAGAGCCTACGAGCAGTACTTC
.	TRBV7-8	TRBJ2-7	TRBD1	CASSSSGTGDYEQYF	TGTGCCAGCAGCTCGTCCGGGACAGGTGACTACGAGCAGTACTTC
.	TRBV6-5	TRBJ2-3	.	CASSRALSDTQYF	TGTGCCAGCAGCCGGGCCCTTTCAGATACGCAGTATTTT
few	TRBV15	TRBJ2-1	.	CATSSRLPNNEQFF	TGTGCCACCAGCAGCCGACTTCCGAACAATGAGCAGTTCTTC
few	TRBV9	TRBJ2-5	TRBD2	CASSWGTSGLETQYF	TGTGCCAGCAGCTGGGGAACTAGCGGACTAGAGACCCAGTACTTC
few	TRBV14	TRBJ1-2	.	CASSQDRRGRGWNGYTF	TGTGCCAGCAGCCAAGATCGCAGGGGCAGGGGTTGGAATGGCTACACCTTC
.	TRBV19	TRBJ1-5	TRBD1	CASSIEARTGGTQPQHF	TGTGCCAGTAGTATAGAGGCGAGGACAGGGGGGACTCAGCCCCAGCATTTT
few	TRBV5-1	TRBJ2-6	.	CASSLGDISGANVLTF	TGCGCCAGCAGCTTGGGGGACATCTCTGGGGCCAACGTCCTGACTTTC
few	TRBV4-2	TRBJ2-1	TRBD1	CASSLVGQGLYNEQFF	TGTGCCAGCAGCCTCGTGGGACAGGGGCTCTACAATGAGCAGTTCTTC
.	TRBV20-1	TRBJ2-7	.	CSARAGYEQYF	TGCAGTGCTAGAGCAGGGTACGAGCAGTACTTC
few	TRBV6-5	TRBJ1-2	TRBD1	CASSYQGQAYDYTF	TGTGCCAGCAGTTACCAAGGACAGGCCTATGACTACACCTTC
few	TRBV7-2	TRBJ1-2	.	CASSSQWGYTF	TGTGCCAGCAGCTCCCAGTGGGGCTACACCTTC
few	TRBV20-1	TRBJ2-7	.	CSARDARPTYEQYF	TGCAGTGCTAGAGATGCGAGGCCCACCTACGAGCAGTACTTC
.	TRBV12-3/TRBV12-4	TRBJ2-7	TRBD1	CASSLRGTVAEQYF	TGTGCCAGCAGTTTAAGGGGGACAGTGGCCGAGCAGTACTTC
many	TRBV5-5	TRBJ2-3	.	CASSQGGANPSDF	TGTGCCAGCAGTCAGGGGGGCGCGAACCCCTCGGATTTT
few	TRBV12-3/TRBV12-4	TRBJ2-3	.	CASSPLGGGTDTQYF	TGTGCCAGCAGTCCCCTGGGGGGCGGCACAGATACGCAGTATTTT
.	TRBV7-2	TRBJ1-2	TRBD1	CASSPRTGGFTF	TGTGCCAGCAGCCCACGGACAGGGGGCTTCACCTTC
few	TRBV4-2	TRBJ1-2	.	CASSAWTENYGYTF	TGTGCCAGCAGCGCTTGGACGGAAAACTATGGCTACACCTTC
few	TRBV4-1	TRBJ2-1	.	CASSLSPSGFNEQFF	TGCGCCAGCAGCCTAAGCCCCTCAGGGTTCAATGAGCAGTTCTTC
few	TRBV2	TRBJ2-7	.	CASRAAQPYEQYF	TGTGCCAGCAGGGCCGCCCAGCCCTACGAGCAGTACTTC
many	TRBV29-1	TRBJ2-1	TRBD2	CSVAPGLAGHEQFF	TGCAGCGTTGCCCCGGGACTAGCGGGACATGAGCAGTTCTTC
few	TRBV24-1	TRBJ2-7	TRBD2	CATRPGTSGSYEQYF	TGTGCCACCAGACCCGGGACTAGCGGCTCCTACGAGCAGTACTTC
many	TRBV12-3/TRBV12-4	TRBJ2-5	TRBD2	CASSLTGGRETQYF	TGTGCCAGCAGTTTAACGGGGGGGCGAGAGACCCAGTACTTC
.	TRBV6-2/TRBV6-3	TRBJ2-1	.	CASSHGPGAFF	TGTGCCAGCAGCCACGGACCGGGGGCGTTCTTC
.	TRBV7-2	TRBJ2-7	TRBD2	CASSLASSGNTYEQYF	TGTGCCAGCAGCTTAGCCTCTAGCGGGAACACCTACGAGCAGTACTTC
few	TRBV7-9	TRBJ2-7	.	CASSPVYGGYEQYF	TGTGCCAGCAGCCCCGTGTATGGGGGGTACGAGCAGTACTTC
.	TRBV12-3/TRBV12-4	TRBJ2-1	TRBD2	CASSRAGSSYNEQFF	TGTGCCAGCAGTCGAGCGGGGAGCTCCTACAATGAGCAGTTCTTC
few	TRBV5-1	TRBJ2-3	.	CASSLGMTSTDTQYF	TGCGCCAGCAGCCTCGGTATGACTAGCACAGATACGCAGTATTTT
.	TRBV4-1	TRBJ1-5	.	CASSQAREWSNQPQHF	TGCGCCAGCAGCCAAGCAAGGGAGTGGAGCAATCAGCCCCAGCATTTT
.	TRBV20-1	TRBJ2-3	.	CSAIADTQYF	TGCAGTGCTATTGCTGATACGCAGTATTTT
.	TRBV2	TRBJ2-2	.	CASSEGGYTGELFF	TGTGCCAGCAGTGAAGGGGGGTACACCGGGGAGCTGTTTTTT
.	TRBV5-1	TRBJ1-4	TRBD1	CASSPQGQINEKLFF	TGCGCCAGCAGCCCGCAGGGACAGATTAATGAAAAACTGTTTTTT
.	TRBV3-1	TRBJ1-1	.	CASSKINGFPEAFF	TGTGCCAGCAGCAAGATTAACGGGTTCCCTGAAGCTTTCTTT
.	TRBV5-1	TRBJ2-1	TRBD2	CASFPSGGYNEQFF	TGCGCCAGCTTCCCTAGCGGGGGCTACAATGAGCAGTTCTTC
.	TRBV7-9	TRBJ2-3	.	CASSLATTTDTQYF	TGTGCCAGCAGCTTAGCGACGACCACAGATACGCAGTATTTT
few	TRBV4-1	TRBJ1-1	.	CASSRILLRLEATEAFF	TGCGCCAGCAGCCGGATCCTTTTAAGACTAGAGGCCACTGAAGCTTTCTTT
few	TRBV6-2/TRBV6-3	TRBJ2-7	.	CASSWGAYEQYF	TGTGCCAGCAGTTGGGGGGCCTACGAGCAGTACTTC
.	TRBV7-9	TRBJ2-3	TRBD2	CASSSGLAGVGTDTQYF	TGTGCCAGCAGCTCGGGACTAGCGGGAGTCGGGACAGATACGCAGTATTTT
.	TRBV12-3/TRBV12-4	TRBJ1-1	.	CASSLVGDTEAFF	TGTGCCAGCAGTTTGGTGGGTGACACTGAAGCTTTCTTT
.	TRBV6-5	TRBJ1-1	.	CASSYHFRELNTEAFF	TGTGCCAGCAGTTATCATTTCAGGGAGTTGAACACTGAAGCTTTCTTT
few	TRBV29-1	TRBJ2-1	.	CSVDWAGYNEQFF	TGCAGCGTTGATTGGGCAGGCTACAATGAGCAGTTCTTC
few	TRBV9	TRBJ2-5	.	CASSLGETTEETQYF	TGTGCCAGCAGCTTAGGGGAAACAACGGAAGAGACCCAGTACTTC
.	TRBV24-1	TRBJ1-1	.	CATSDQGQVVGAFF	TGTGCCACCAGTGACCAGGGACAAGTAGTCGGGGCTTTCTTT
.	TRBV4-2	TRBJ2-5	.	CASSRGLGTGETQYF	TGTGCCAGCAGCCGGGGACTGGGTACGGGGGAGACCCAGTACTTC
.	TRBV29-1	TRBJ2-5	TRBD1	CSVEITGQSETQYF	TGCAGCGTTGAAATAACGGGACAGTCGGAGACCCAGTACTTC
.	TRBV4-1	TRBJ2-7	TRBD1	CASSWGQGGDEQYF	TGCGCCAGCAGCTGGGGACAGGGAGGTGACGAGCAGTACTTC
few	TRBV5-5	TRBJ2-1	TRBD2	CASSYLAGGRNEQFF	TGTGCCAGCAGCTACCTAGCGGGGGGCCGCAATGAGCAGTTCTTC
few	TRBV5-1	TRBJ1-1	.	CASTANTEAFF	TGCGCCAGCACAGCGAACACTGAAGCTTTCTTT
.	TRBV6-2/TRBV6-3	TRBJ2-7	TRBD2	CAGRTSGSHELYF	TGTGCCGGCAGGACTAGCGGGAGCCACGAGCTGTACTTC
.	TRBV20-1	TRBJ1-6	.	CSAPPAGPRLVSPLHF	TGCAGTGCCCCCCCGGCGGGACCTCGTTTGGTTTCACCCCTCCACTTT